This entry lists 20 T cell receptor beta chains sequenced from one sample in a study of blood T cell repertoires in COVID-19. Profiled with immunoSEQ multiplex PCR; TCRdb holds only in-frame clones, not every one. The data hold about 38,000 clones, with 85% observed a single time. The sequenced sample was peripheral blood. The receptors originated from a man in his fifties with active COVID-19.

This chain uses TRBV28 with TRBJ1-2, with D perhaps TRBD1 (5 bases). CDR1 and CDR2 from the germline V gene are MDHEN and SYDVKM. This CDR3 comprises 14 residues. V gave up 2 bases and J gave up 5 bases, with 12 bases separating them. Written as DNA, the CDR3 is TGTGCCAGCAGTTTAGGAGTGGGGCGGTATGGCTACACCTTC. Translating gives CASSLGVGRYGYTF.

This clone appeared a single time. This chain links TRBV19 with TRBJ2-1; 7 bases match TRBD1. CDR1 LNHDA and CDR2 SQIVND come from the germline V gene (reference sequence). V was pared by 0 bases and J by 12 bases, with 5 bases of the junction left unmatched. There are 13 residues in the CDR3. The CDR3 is CASSIDLGGGQFF. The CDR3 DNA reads TGTGCCAGTAGTATAGACCTAGGGGGCGGGCAGTTCTTC.

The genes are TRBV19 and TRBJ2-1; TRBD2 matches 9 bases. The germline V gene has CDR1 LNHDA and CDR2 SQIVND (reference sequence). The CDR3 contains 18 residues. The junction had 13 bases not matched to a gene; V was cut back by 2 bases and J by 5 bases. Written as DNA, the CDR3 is TGTGCCAGTAGTATAAAAGGCGGGGGGGGACTCTACAACAATGAGCAGTTCTTC. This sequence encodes CASSIKGGGGLYNNEQFF.

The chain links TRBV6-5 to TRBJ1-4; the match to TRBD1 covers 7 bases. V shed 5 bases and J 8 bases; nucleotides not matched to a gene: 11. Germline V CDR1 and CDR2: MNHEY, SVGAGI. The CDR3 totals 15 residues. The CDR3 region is CASSKKTGTGEKLFF. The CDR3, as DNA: TGTGCCAGCAGTAAAAAGACAGGGACGGGGGAAAAACTGTTTTTT.

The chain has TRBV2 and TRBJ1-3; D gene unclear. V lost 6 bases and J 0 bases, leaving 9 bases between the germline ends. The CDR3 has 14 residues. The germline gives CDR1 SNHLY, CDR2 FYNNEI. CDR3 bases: TGTGCCAGCAGGGGCCCCTTCTCTGGAAACACCATATATTTT. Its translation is CASRGPFSGNTIYF.

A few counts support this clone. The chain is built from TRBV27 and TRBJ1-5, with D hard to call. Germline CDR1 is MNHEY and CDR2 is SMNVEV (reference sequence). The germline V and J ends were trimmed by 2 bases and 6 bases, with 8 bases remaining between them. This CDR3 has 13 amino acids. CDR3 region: CASSLSLSQPQHF. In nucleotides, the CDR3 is TGTGCCAGCAGTTTAAGCCTGAGTCAGCCCCAGCATTTT.

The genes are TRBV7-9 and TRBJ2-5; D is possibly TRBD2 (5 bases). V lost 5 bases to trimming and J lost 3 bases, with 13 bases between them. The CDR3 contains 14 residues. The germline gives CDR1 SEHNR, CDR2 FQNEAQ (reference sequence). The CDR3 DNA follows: TGTGCCAGCAGCCGGGGTCCGGGTGAAGAGACCCAGTACTTC. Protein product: CASSRGPGEETQYF.

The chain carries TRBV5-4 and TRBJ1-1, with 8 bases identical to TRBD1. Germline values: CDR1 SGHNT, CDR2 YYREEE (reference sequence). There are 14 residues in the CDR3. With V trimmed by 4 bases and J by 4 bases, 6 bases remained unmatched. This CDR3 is CASSPGGRTTEAFF. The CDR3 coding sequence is TGTGCCAGCAGCCCAGGGGGCCGGACCACTGAAGCTTTCTTT.

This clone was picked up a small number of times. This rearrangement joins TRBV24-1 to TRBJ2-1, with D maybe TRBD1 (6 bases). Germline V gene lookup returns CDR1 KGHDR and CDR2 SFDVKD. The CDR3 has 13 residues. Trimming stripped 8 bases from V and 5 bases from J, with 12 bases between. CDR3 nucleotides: TGTGCCACCACCCTAGGGGGAGACAATGAGCAGTTCTTC. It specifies CATTLGGDNEQFF.

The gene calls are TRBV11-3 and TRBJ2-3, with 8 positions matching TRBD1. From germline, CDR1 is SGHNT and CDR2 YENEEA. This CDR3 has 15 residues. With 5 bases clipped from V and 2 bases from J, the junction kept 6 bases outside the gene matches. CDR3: CASSQQGGYTDTQYF. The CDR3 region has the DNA TGTGCCAGCAGCCAACAGGGGGGTTACACAGATACGCAGTATTTT.

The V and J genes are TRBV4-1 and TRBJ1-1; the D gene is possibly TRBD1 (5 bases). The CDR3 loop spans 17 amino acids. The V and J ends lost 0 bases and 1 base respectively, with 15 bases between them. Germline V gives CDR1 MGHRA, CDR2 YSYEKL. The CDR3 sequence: CASSQEGGRRGNTEAFF. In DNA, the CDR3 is TGCGCCAGCAGCCAAGAAGGTGGAAGGAGGGGGAACACTGAAGCTTTCTTT.

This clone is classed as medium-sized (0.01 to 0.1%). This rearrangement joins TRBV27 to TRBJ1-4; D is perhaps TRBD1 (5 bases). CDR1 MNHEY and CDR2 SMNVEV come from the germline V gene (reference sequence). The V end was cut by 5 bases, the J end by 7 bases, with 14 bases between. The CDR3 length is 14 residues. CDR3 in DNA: TGTGCCAGCAGTCCCAGGGTCAAGGGTGAAAAACTGTTTTTT. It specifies CASSPRVKGEKLFF.

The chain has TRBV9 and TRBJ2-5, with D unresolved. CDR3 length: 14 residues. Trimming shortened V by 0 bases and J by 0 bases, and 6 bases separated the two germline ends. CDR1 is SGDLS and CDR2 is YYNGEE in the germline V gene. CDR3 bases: TGTGCCAGCAGCGTAGCTGCGGACCAAGAGACCCAGTACTTC. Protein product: CASSVAADQETQYF. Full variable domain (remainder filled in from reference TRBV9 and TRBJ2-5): DSGVTQTPKHLITATGQRVTLRCSPRSGDLSVYWYQQSLDQGLQFLIQYYNGEERAKGNILERFSAQQFPDLHSELNLSSLELGDSALYFCASSVAADQETQYFGPGTRLLVL.

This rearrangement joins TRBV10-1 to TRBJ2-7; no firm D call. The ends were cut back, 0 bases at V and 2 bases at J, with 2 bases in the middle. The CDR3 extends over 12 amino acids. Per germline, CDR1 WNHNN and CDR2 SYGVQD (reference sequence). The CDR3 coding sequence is TGCGCCAGCAGTGAGTCTACCTACGAGCAGTACTTC. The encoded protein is CASSESTYEQYF.

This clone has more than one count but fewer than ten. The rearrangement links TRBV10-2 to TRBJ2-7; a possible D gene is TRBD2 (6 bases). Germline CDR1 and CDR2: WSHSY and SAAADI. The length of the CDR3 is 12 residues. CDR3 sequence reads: CASGLSTYEQYF. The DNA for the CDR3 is TGCGCGTCCGGACTATCGACCTACGAGCAGTACTTC.

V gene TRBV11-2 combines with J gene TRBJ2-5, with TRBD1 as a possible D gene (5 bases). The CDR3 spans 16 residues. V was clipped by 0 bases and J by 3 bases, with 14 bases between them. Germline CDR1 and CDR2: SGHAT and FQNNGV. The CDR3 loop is CASSLDLQGHEETQYF. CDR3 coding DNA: TGTGCCAGCAGCTTAGATCTGCAGGGCCATGAAGAGACCCAGTACTTC.

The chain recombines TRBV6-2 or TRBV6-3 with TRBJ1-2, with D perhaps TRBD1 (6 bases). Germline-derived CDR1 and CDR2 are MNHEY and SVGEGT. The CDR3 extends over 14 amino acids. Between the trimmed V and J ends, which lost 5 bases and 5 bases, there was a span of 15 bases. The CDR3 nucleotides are TGTGCCAGCAGTAAACAGGGTGGGGCTTATGGCTACACCTTC. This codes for CASSKQGGAYGYTF.

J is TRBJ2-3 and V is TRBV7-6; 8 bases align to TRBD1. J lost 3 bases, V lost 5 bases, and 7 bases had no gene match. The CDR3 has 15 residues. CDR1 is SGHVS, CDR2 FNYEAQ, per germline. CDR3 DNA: TGTGCCAGCAGCCCTCGGACAGGGAGAACAGATACGCAGTATTTT. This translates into CASSPRTGRTDTQYF.

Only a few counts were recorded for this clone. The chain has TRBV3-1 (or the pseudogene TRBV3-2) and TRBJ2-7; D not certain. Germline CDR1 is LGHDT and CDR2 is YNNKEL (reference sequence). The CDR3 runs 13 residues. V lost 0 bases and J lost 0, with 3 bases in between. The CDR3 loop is CASSQDLSYEQYF. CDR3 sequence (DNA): TGTGCCAGCAGCCAAGATCTCTCCTACGAGCAGTACTTC.

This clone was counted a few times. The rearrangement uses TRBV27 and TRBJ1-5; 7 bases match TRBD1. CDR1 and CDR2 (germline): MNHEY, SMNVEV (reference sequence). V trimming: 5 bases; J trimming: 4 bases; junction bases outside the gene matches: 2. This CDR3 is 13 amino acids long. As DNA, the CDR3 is TGTGCCAGCAGTATGACAGGGAATCAGCCCCAGCATTTT. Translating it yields CASSMTGNQPQHF.